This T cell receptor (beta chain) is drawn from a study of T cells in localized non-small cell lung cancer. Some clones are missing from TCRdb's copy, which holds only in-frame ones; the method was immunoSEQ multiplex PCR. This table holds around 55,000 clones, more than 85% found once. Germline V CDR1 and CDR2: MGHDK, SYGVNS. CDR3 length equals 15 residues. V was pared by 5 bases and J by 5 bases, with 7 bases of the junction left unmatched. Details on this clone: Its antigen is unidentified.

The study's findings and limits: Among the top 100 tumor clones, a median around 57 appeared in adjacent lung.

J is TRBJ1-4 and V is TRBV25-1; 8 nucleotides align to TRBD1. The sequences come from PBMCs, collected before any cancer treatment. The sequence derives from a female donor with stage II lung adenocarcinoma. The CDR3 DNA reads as TGTGCCAGCAGTCCTACGGGACAGGAAAATGAAAAACTGTTTTTT. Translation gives CASSPTGQENEKLFF.